This T cell receptor (beta chain) was sequenced in a study of Ad26.COV2.S vaccination and SARS-CoV-2 variants. V shed 4 bases, J shed 8 bases, and the junction held 11 bases outside the gene matches. CDR1 SGHDN and CDR2 FVKESK come from the germline V gene. The CDR3 sequence is 16 residues long. Data came from immunoSEQ multiplex PCR; TCRdb stores just in-frame clones and leaves some out. Altogether 300,000 to 450,000 clones are present, approximately 85% being singletons, with the ten largest covering roughly 3.1%. Specified treatment: 19 received Ad26.COV2.S at low or high dose, single or two shots; 5 received placebo; per-sample allocation not given. Vaccine and placebo recipients were sampled on day 63 after the first injection. Cohort 1b enrolled adults aged 18-55 years in Boston.

Specimen: peripheral blood, collected in a trial of Ad26.COV2.S vaccine versus placebo. The rearrangement links TRBV14 to TRBJ2-1; 10 nucleotides align to TRBD2. The TCR was taken from a person between 18 and 59 years old who received the Ad26.COV2.S COVID-19 vaccine or a placebo. The CDR3 sequence is CASSPRASGRSHEQFF. CDR3 coding DNA: TGTGCCAGCAGCCCCCGCGCTAGCGGGAGATCCCATGAGCAGTTCTTC.